One and the same sample provided the 18 T cell receptor beta chains below, sequenced in a study of identical twins. TCRdb passed the 5' RACE reads through MiXCR, listing each CDR3 protein once. The sample yields under 800,000 distinct CDR3 sequences, about 20% seen once. These same records also appear under a second study, on T cells expressing NK-cell markers.

The sequencing sample was made of PBMCs. The receptors were gathered from a woman aged 18-29 years in good health.

The rearrangement joins TRBV20-1 to TRBJ2-7, with TRBD2 as a possible D gene (5 bases). The V and J ends lost 0 bases and 9 bases respectively, with 15 bases between them. Germline-derived CDR1 and CDR2 are DFQATT and SNEGSKA (reference sequence). The CDR3 has 13 amino acids. The CDR3 loop reads CSARDTAGLGQYF. The CDR3 DNA sequence: TGCAGTGCTAGAGATACCGCGGGCTTAGGGCAGTACTTC.

V gene TRBV7-2 combines with J gene TRBJ2-5; 7 positions agree with TRBD1. The length of the CDR3 is 12 residues. Per the germline V gene, CDR1 is SGHTA and CDR2 is FQGNSA. V gave up 6 bases and J gave up 9 bases; unmatched junction bases: 7. The CDR3 region is CASSPQQGSQYF. The CDR3 region has the DNA TGTGCCAGCAGTCCCCAACAGGGGTCCCAGTACTTC.

The chain employs TRBV27 and TRBJ2-3; TRBD1 aligns across 10 bases. The ends lost 7 bases at V and 5 bases at J; junction bases unmatched: 9. Germline CDR1 and CDR2: MNHEY and SMNVEV (reference sequence). CDR3 size: 15 residues. The CDR3 protein is CASIKDRGRKDTQYF. CDR3 sequence (DNA): TGTGCCAGCATTAAAGACAGGGGGCGCAAAGATACGCAGTATTTT.

Only a few counts were recorded for this clonotype. V gene TRBV9 combines with J gene TRBJ2-7, with D possibly being TRBD2 (6 bases). CDR1 SGDLS and CDR2 YYNGEE come from the germline V gene. V gave up 0 bases and J gave up 6 bases, with 19 bases separating them. This CDR3 has 16 amino acids. CDR3 sequence reads: CASSVAGGLRDSEQYF. DNA for the CDR3: TGTGCCAGCAGCGTAGCTGGAGGGTTAAGGGATTCCGAGCAGTACTTC.

This clonotype was detected ten times or more. The chain recombines TRBV5-1 with TRBJ1-1, with D possibly matching TRBD1 (6 bases). Trimming took off 0 bases at V and 1 base at J, with 7 bases between the two ends. CDR1 SGHRS and CDR2 YFSETQ come from the germline V gene. The CDR3 sequence is 14 residues long. The CDR3 here is CASSLDRANTEAFF. CDR3 in DNA: TGCGCCAGCAGCTTGGACAGGGCGAACACTGAAGCTTTCTTT.

The rearrangement joins TRBV5-1 to TRBJ2-5; D ambiguous. This CDR3 spans 12 amino acids. CDR1 and CDR2 (germline): SGHRS, YFSETQ. V was trimmed by 5 bases and J by 6 bases, leaving 11 bases between them. This chain's CDR3 is CASRTGRQTQYF. The CDR3 nucleotides are TGCGCCAGCAGGACGGGCAGGCAGACCCAGTACTTC.

The chain uses TRBV12-3 or TRBV12-4 and TRBJ2-2; D possibly matches TRBD1 or TRBD2 (5 bases each). The CDR3 consists of 15 residues. The V gene lost 5 bases and the J gene lost 2 bases, with 12 bases spanning the gap. In DNA, the CDR3 is TGTGCCAGCAGTCCCTGGGGGTTTAACACCGGGGAGCTGTTTTTT. It translates to CASSPWGFNTGELFF.

This clonotype was seen a handful of times. This sequence joins TRBV12-3 or TRBV12-4 and TRBJ2-7, with D perhaps TRBD2 (6 bases). Trimming shortened V by 1 base and J by 0 bases, and 10 bases separated the two germline ends. There are 15 residues in the CDR3. The CDR3 DNA reads TGTGCCAGCAGTTTAGGGGGACTTAGCTCCTACGAGCAGTACTTC. Translating it yields CASSLGGLSSYEQYF.

This sequence joins TRBV7-9 and TRBJ2-7; 10 nucleotides agree with TRBD2. Germline V gene sequence: CDR1 SEHNR, CDR2 FQNEAQ (reference sequence). With 5 bases clipped from V and 0 bases from J, the junction kept 4 bases outside the gene matches. This CDR3 comprises 15 residues. CDR3 residues: CASSKLAGSSYEQYF. CDR3 bases: TGTGCCAGCAGCAAACTAGCGGGGAGCTCCTACGAGCAGTACTTC.

V and J are TRBV6-5 and TRBJ2-2; no firm D call. Germline assignment: CDR1 MNHEY and CDR2 SVGAGI. The CDR3 extends over 17 amino acids. V dropped 4 bases and J dropped 3 bases, with 18 bases sitting between them. CDR3 bases: TGTGCCAGCAGTTCCCATGGGGAATCCGCGGACACCGGGGAGCTGTTTTTT. This encodes CASSSHGESADTGELFF.

At least ten counts were recorded for this clonotype. This rearrangement joins TRBV5-1 to TRBJ2-3; D is possibly TRBD2 (5 bases). The CDR3 runs 17 residues. The germline gives CDR1 SGHRS, CDR2 YFSETQ. The V end was cut by 0 bases, the J end by 3 bases, with 17 bases between. The CDR3 coding sequence is TGCGCCAGCAGCTTGGAAGATTTAGGGCGGAGGACAGATACGCAGTATTTT. Translating gives CASSLEDLGRRTDTQYF.

This CDR3 is CASGSDTEAFF. The CDR3 region has the DNA TGCGCCAGCGGATCAGACACTGAAGCTTTCTTT. This chain connects TRBV5-1 to TRBJ1-1; D ambiguous. This CDR3 is 11 amino acids long. Germline CDR1 is SGHRS and CDR2 is YFSETQ. V was cut by 7 bases and J by 3 bases, with 7 bases left in between.

The rearrangement links TRBV9 to TRBJ2-3; 8 bases align to TRBD2. Per germline, CDR1 SGDLS and CDR2 YYNGEE. This CDR3 has 15 amino acids. The ends lost 2 bases at V and 0 bases at J; junction bases unmatched: 2. The CDR3 DNA reads TGTGCCAGCAGCGTCGGACTAGCTAGCACAGATACGCAGTATTTT. Translating it yields CASSVGLASTDTQYF.

This clonotype occurred many times. The rearrangement links TRBV27 to TRBJ2-7; 11 positions match TRBD2. The CDR3 totals 16 residues. Trimming at V came to 5 bases and at J to 3 bases, leaving 9 bases not matched to a gene. The germline gives CDR1 MNHEY, CDR2 SMNVEV (reference sequence). CDR3 amino acids: CASSPVELAGGYEQYF. The DNA of the CDR3 is TGTGCCAGCAGTCCCGTCGAGCTAGCGGGAGGCTACGAGCAGTACTTC.

The chain combines TRBV12-3 or TRBV12-4 with TRBJ2-2; TRBD1 matches at 9 bases. The CDR3 loop spans 16 amino acids. The J segment lost 4 bases and the V segment lost 6 bases, leaving 9 bases of the junction unmatched. CDR3 amino acids: CASRPQGARLTGELFF. For the CDR3, the DNA is TGTGCCAGCAGGCCACAGGGGGCGCGCCTCACCGGGGAGCTGTTTTTT.

The chain links TRBV6-2 or TRBV6-3 to TRBJ1-5, with a possible D match to TRBD1 (5 bases). Trimming removed 5 bases at V and 7 bases at J, with 18 bases between. The length of the CDR3 is 15 residues. CDR1 MNHEY and CDR2 SVGEGT come from the germline V gene. This CDR3 is CASSKRGAWGQPQHF. CDR3 sequence (DNA): TGTGCCAGCAGTAAAAGAGGGGCATGGGGACAGCCCCAGCATTTT.

The chain joins TRBV27 to TRBJ1-1, with TRBD1 matching over 7 bases. The CDR3 has 12 amino acids. V lost 6 bases to trimming and J lost 11 bases; unmatched junction nucleotides: 9. Germline loops: CDR1 MNHEY, CDR2 SMNVEV (reference sequence). Here the CDR3 reads CASSLFGRGAFF. DNA of the CDR3: TGTGCCAGCAGCCTCTTCGGCAGGGGGGCTTTCTTT.

This clonotype was counted a few times. V and J are TRBV7-2 and TRBJ2-1; no firm D call. CDR1 SGHTA and CDR2 FQGNSA come from the germline V gene. The CDR3 has 15 amino acids. V gave up 1 base and J gave up 0 bases, with 7 bases separating them. CDR3 nucleotide sequence: TGTGCCAGCAGCTTAGGACGGAACTCCTACAATGAGCAGTTCTTC. Protein: CASSLGRNSYNEQFF.